Listed below are T cell receptor beta chains from one sample, sequenced in a study of Ad26.COV2.S vaccination and SARS-CoV-2 variants. Using immunoSEQ multiplex PCR, the repertoire was profiled, and TCRdb retains in-frame clones only, with some absent. The data contain about 330,000 clones, roughly nine tenths of them singletons. The specimen was peripheral blood, collected in a trial of Ad26.COV2.S vaccine versus placebo. Receptors originate from a person between 18 and 65 years old who received the Ad26.COV2.S COVID-19 vaccine or a placebo. The CDR3 runs from the conserved cysteine through the conserved F or W. D genes are given only for firm matches.

CDR3 protein: CASSLLGVTEAFF; D gene: .; J gene: TRBJ1-1; V gene: TRBV27
CDR3 protein: CASTLGGATNEKLFF; D gene: .; J gene: TRBJ1-4; V gene: TRBV4-1
CDR3 protein: CASSGLGGAGKETQYF; D gene: .; J gene: TRBJ2-5; V gene: TRBV7-6
CDR3 protein: CASSIGGSPLHF; D gene: .; J gene: TRBJ1-6; V gene: TRBV19
CDR3 protein: CASSPGLAGGDEQFF; D gene: TRBD2; J gene: TRBJ2-1; V gene: TRBV18
CDR3 protein: CASNQIGSPSTQYF; D gene: .; J gene: TRBJ2-3; V gene: TRBV4-3
CDR3 protein: CAISESVQVRLEAFF; D gene: .; J gene: TRBJ1-1; V gene: TRBV10-3
CDR3 protein: CASSVGTTFKDTQYF; D gene: .; J gene: TRBJ2-3; V gene: TRBV9
CDR3 protein: CASSRANTRPHDTQYF; D gene: .; J gene: TRBJ2-3; V gene: TRBV18
CDR3 protein: CASSLYPTTTYGYTF; D gene: .; J gene: TRBJ1-2; V gene: TRBV27
CDR3 protein: CASSSSSGNQPQHF; D gene: .; J gene: TRBJ1-5; V gene: TRBV5-1
CDR3 protein: CASSGQGAFAQPQHF; D gene: .; J gene: TRBJ1-5; V gene: TRBV27
CDR3 protein: CASSFPALELFF; D gene: .; J gene: TRBJ2-2; V gene: TRBV5-1
CDR3 protein: CASSTSFSWRSPGKNSNYEQYF; D gene: .; J gene: TRBJ2-7; V gene: TRBV19
CDR3 protein: CSVVTGTGYDGYTF; D gene: TRBD1; J gene: TRBJ1-2; V gene: TRBV29-1
CDR3 protein: CATTGDNEQFF; D gene: .; J gene: TRBJ2-1; V gene: TRBV24-1
CDR3 protein: CASSGSGGVNYGYTF; D gene: .; J gene: TRBJ1-2; V gene: TRBV9
CDR3 protein: CASSPELVTDTQYF; D gene: .; J gene: TRBJ2-3; V gene: TRBV3-1/TRBV3-2
CDR3 protein: CASGAGASGGNGEQFF; D gene: TRBD2; J gene: TRBJ2-1; V gene: TRBV7-6